Following are 19 T cell receptor beta chains from one sample sequenced in a study of shared clonotypes between healthy human individuals. Naive CD8 cells lacked CD45RO and underwent positive selection for CCR7, leaving out terminally differentiated effector memory CD45RA+ cells. The data were produced by immunoSEQ multiplex PCR, yet TCRdb's version contains in-frame clones alone and is incomplete. Of around 2,100,000 clones listed, approximately 94% were seen once; the top ten hold approximately 1%. The sample comprised naive CD8+ T cells sorted from blood. The receptor set was obtained from a man in his late teens or twenties in good health.

To note about this clone: Other DNA sequences in the sample encode the same CDR3. V is TRBV4-1 and J is TRBJ2-5; D gene uncertain. V lost 2 bases and J 5 bases, leaving 9 bases between the germline ends. Germline CDR1 MGHRA, CDR2 YSYEKL. This CDR3 has 13 residues. The DNA for the CDR3 is TGCGCCAGCAGCCAAAGGTTACGCGAGACCCAGTACTTC. Translating gives CASSQRLRETQYF.

V gene TRBV13 combines with J gene TRBJ2-7; weak D call: TRBD1 (6 bases). The length of the CDR3 is 14 residues. Looked up from germline, CDR1 is PRHDT and CDR2 is FYEKMQ (reference sequence). The germline V and J ends were trimmed by 3 bases and 0 bases, with 9 bases remaining between them. This CDR3 reads CASSFRDISYEQYF. The CDR3 DNA is TGTGCCAGCAGCTTCCGGGACATCTCCTACGAGCAGTACTTC. Variable domain in full (rest from reference TRBV13 and TRBJ2-7): AAGVIQSPRHLIKEKRETATLKCYPIPRHDTVYWYQQGPGQDPQFLISFYEKMQSDKGSIPDRFSAQQFSDYHSELNMSSLELGDSALYFCASSFRDISYEQYFGPGTRLTVT.

The V gene is TRBV4-1, the J gene TRBJ2-3, with 10 bases lining up with TRBD2. The CDR3 runs to 17 residues. Germline-derived CDR1 and CDR2 are MGHRA and YSYEKL. V shed 0 bases, J shed 5 bases, and the junction held 8 bases outside the gene matches. As DNA, the CDR3 is TGCGCCAGCAGCCAAGAGAGCGGGGGGGCGCTAGGAGATACGCAGTATTTT. It specifies CASSQESGGALGDTQYF.

The chain combines TRBV6-4 with TRBJ1-1; 7 nucleotides match TRBD1. The V and J ends lost 6 bases and 0 bases, in that order; junction bases with no gene match: 7. The CDR3 has 15 residues. Germline lookup yields CDR1 MRHNA and CDR2 SNTAGT. Here the CDR3 DNA reads TGTGCCAGCAGAAAGACAGGGCCTATGAACACTGAAGCTTTCTTT. It translates to CASRKTGPMNTEAFF.

V usage is TRBV28 and J usage is TRBJ2-1; D is perhaps TRBD1 (6 bases). Germline CDR1 is MDHEN and CDR2 is SYDVKM. The CDR3 loop spans 12 amino acids. V dropped 6 bases and J dropped 4 bases, with 7 bases sitting between them. The CDR3 spells CASRGGYNEQFF. The DNA of the CDR3 is TGTGCCAGCAGAGGGGGTTACAATGAGCAGTTCTTC.

V is TRBV14 and J is TRBJ1-2, with D perhaps TRBD1 (5 bases). V was cut by 5 bases and J by 7 bases, with 11 bases left in between. The CDR3 consists of 12 residues. Germline CDR1 reads SGHDN; CDR2 reads FVKESK. The CDR3, as DNA: TGTGCCAGCAGCATTCAGGGACTTGGCTACACCTTC. Translation gives CASSIQGLGYTF.

J is TRBJ1-3 and V is TRBV9; D possibly corresponds to TRBD1 (5 bases). There are 18 residues in the CDR3. Germline CDR1 SGDLS, CDR2 YYNGEE. Trimming took 0 bases from V and 0 from J, leaving 16 bases between them. CDR3 in amino acids: CASSVGGDPSRSGNTIYF. CDR3 nucleotides: TGTGCCAGCAGCGTAGGGGGGGACCCCTCCCGCTCTGGAAACACCATATATTTT.

This chain uses TRBV4-1 with TRBJ1-1; the D is unclear. CDR1 and CDR2 from the germline V gene are MGHRA and YSYEKL. V lost 0 bases to trimming and J lost 0 bases, with 11 bases between them. CDR3 length equals 16 residues. CDR3 region: CASSQEGGRLNTEAFF. The CDR3 DNA is TGCGCCAGCAGCCAAGAAGGTGGTAGACTGAACACTGAAGCTTTCTTT.

This clone was seen a single time. The chain joins TRBV6-5 to TRBJ1-2; 9 positions agree with TRBD1. Trimming at V came to 6 bases and at J to 8 bases, leaving 13 bases not matched to a gene. The CDR3 consists of 15 residues. Germline V gene sequence: CDR1 MNHEY, CDR2 SVGAGI. The CDR3 nucleotides are TGTGCCAGCAGCCGGAGCCTACAGGGGGCGCGAGGCTACACCTTC. Its translation is CASSRSLQGARGYTF.

The gene calls are TRBV13 and TRBJ1-1; D unclear. The V end was cut by 1 base, the J end by 1 base, with 7 bases between. The CDR3 covers 14 residues. Germline V gene lookup returns CDR1 PRHDT and CDR2 FYEKMQ (reference sequence). The CDR3 sequence is CASSLAGSNTEAFF. CDR3 nucleotides: TGTGCCAGCAGCTTAGCCGGTTCGAACACTGAAGCTTTCTTT.

The rearrangement uses TRBV7-8 and TRBJ1-2, with a tentative D call TRBD1 (6 bases). The V gene's germline CDR1 is SGHVS and CDR2 FQNEAQ. Trimming cost V 4 bases and J 7 bases, with 10 bases left between them. The CDR3 has 12 amino acids. The CDR3 region has the DNA TGTGCCAGCAGCTGGGCAGGGGCTGGCTACACCTTC. Its translation: CASSWAGAGYTF.

J is TRBJ1-5 and V is TRBV18, with no clear D. Trimming removed 1 base from V and 0 bases from J, with 10 bases in between. The length of the CDR3 is 16 residues. Germline CDR1 is KGHSH and CDR2 is LQKENI. CDR3: CASSPLAGNSNQPQHF. The CDR3, as DNA: TGTGCCAGCTCACCACTGGCAGGCAATAGCAATCAGCCCCAGCATTTT.

J is TRBJ2-5 and V is TRBV23-1, with 7 bases matching TRBD2. TRBV23-1 is flagged as an ORF with uncertain function. V shed 3 bases, J shed 5 bases, and the junction held 3 bases outside the gene matches. This CDR3 is built from 13 residues. The CDR3, as DNA: TGCGCCAGCAGTCACGGACTAGTGGAGACCCAGTACTTC. Translated, it gives CASSHGLVETQYF.

The gene calls are TRBV28 and TRBJ1-2; no clear D gene. In germline, CDR1 is MDHEN, CDR2 SYDVKM. V was cut by 3 bases and J by 3 bases, with 8 bases left in between. The CDR3 sequence is 13 residues long. CDR3 sequence reads: CASSLTSYYGYTF. DNA of the CDR3: TGTGCCAGCAGTTTGACGTCCTACTATGGCTACACCTTC.

This rearrangement joins TRBV6-5 to TRBJ2-7, with a possible D match to TRBD2 (6 bases). Germline values: CDR1 MNHEY, CDR2 SVGAGI. V lost 4 bases to trimming and J lost 1 base, with 11 bases between them. The length of the CDR3 is 14 residues. CDR3 protein: CASSLLAESYEQYF. CDR3 coding DNA: TGTGCCAGCAGTTTATTAGCGGAGTCCTACGAGCAGTACTTC.

The chain recombines TRBV20-1 with TRBJ1-5; no reliable D call. The CDR3 spans 8 residues. The V and J ends lost 7 bases and 10 bases respectively, with 5 bases between them. Germline V gene sequence: CDR1 DFQATT, CDR2 SNEGSKA (reference sequence). The CDR3 DNA sequence: TGCAGTGTTCACCCCCAGCATTTT. Translated, it gives CSVHPQHF.

The V call is TRBV6-5, the J call TRBJ2-7; 7 nucleotides align to TRBD1. Germline V gene data show CDR1 as MNHEY and CDR2 as SVGAGI. With 6 bases clipped from V and 3 bases from J, the junction kept 11 bases outside the gene matches. The CDR3 is 15 residues long. CDR3 nucleotides: TGTGCCAGCAGCCAGTTCCTACAGGGGATCTACGAGCAGTACTTC. It is translated as CASSQFLQGIYEQYF.

The chain recombines TRBV6-5 with TRBJ1-2, with D tentatively TRBD1 (6 bases). This CDR3 is built from 15 residues. The germline V gene encodes CDR1 MNHEY and CDR2 SVGAGI. The V gene lost 6 bases and the J gene lost 3 bases, with 17 bases spanning the gap. CDR3 sequence (DNA): TGTGCCAGCAGCTTTACGGGGGCGTTGGACTATGGCTACACCTTC. Translating it yields CASSFTGALDYGYTF.

A single count supports this clone. This rearrangement joins TRBV28 to TRBJ2-1; maybe TRBD1 (5 bases). The CDR3 length is 16 residues. CDR1 is MDHEN and CDR2 is SYDVKM in the germline V gene. Trimming took 5 bases from V and 5 from J, leaving 19 bases between them. CDR3 coding DNA: TGTGCCAGCAGTGCATATAGGGGCAGGGCTGACAATGAGCAGTTCTTC. It codes for CASSAYRGRADNEQFF. Combining the CDR3 with reference TRBV28 and TRBJ2-1 gives the whole variable domain DVKVTQSSRYLVKRTGEKVFLECVQDMDHENMFWYRQDPGLGLRLIYFSYDVKMKEKGDIPEGYSVSREKKERFSLILESASTNQTSMYLCASSAYRGRADNEQFFGPGTRLTVL.